This record looks at one T cell receptor beta chain sequence and its context. The data were produced by immunoSEQ multiplex PCR, yet TCRdb's version contains in-frame clones alone and is incomplete. The repertoire holds 55,000 to 70,000 clones, about 85% seen once, with 0.38% in the top ten. Germline values: CDR1 SNHLY, CDR2 FYNNEI. V was clipped by 6 bases and J by 5 bases; unmatched bases: 7. The CDR3 sequence is 14 residues long. These data come from a study of T cell changes during pregnancy in multiple sclerosis. Sequences were derived from CD4+ T cells from peripheral blood mononuclear cells, sampled in the third trimester of pregnancy. This sequence originates from a female donor with multiple sclerosis, enrolled in a pregnancy study. This sequence joins TRBV2 and TRBJ1-3, with 7 bases aligning to TRBD1. The CDR3 DNA reads as TGTGCCAGCAGGAGGGAGACAGGGAGAAACACCATATATTTT. Amino acid sequence: CASRRETGRNTIYF. Complete variable domain (other parts from reference TRBV2 and TRBJ1-3): EPEVTQTPSHQVTQMGQEVILRCVPISNHLYFYWYRQILGQKVEFLVSFYNNEISEKSEIFDDQFSVERPDGSNFTLKIRSTKLEDSAMYFCASRRETGRNTIYFGEGSWLTVV.